The rows below give T cell receptor beta chains drawn from one sample of a study of T cell responses to AZD1222 COVID-19 vaccine. TCRdb's copy holds only in-frame clones and misses some; the assay was immunoSEQ multiplex PCR. The sample shows 110,000 or so clones, approximately 90% of them seen only once. The specimen was peripheral blood, collected 28 days after the second AZD1222 dose. The receptor source for this set is an adult who received the AZD1222 COVID-19 vaccine. The CDR3 runs from the conserved cysteine through the conserved F or W. D genes are given only for firm matches. Rows give clone size only sometimes, using once, few, many, or a class for an expanded clone.

J: TRBJ1-2; D: NA; V: TRBV10-3; size: NA; length: 16; CDR3: CAISAPRRPSEGGYTF; DNA: TGTGCCATCAGTGCCCCCCGGAGGCCGTCGGAAGGCGGCTACACCTTC
J: TRBJ2-3; D: NA; V: TRBV15; size: NA; length: 14; CDR3: CATSRDWGTDTQYF; DNA: TGTGCCACCAGCAGAGACTGGGGCACAGATACGCAGTATTTT
J: TRBJ1-3; D: NA; V: TRBV5-6; size: NA; length: 16; CDR3: CASSSRTGLSGNTIYF; DNA: TGTGCCAGCAGCAGCCGAACAGGGCTCTCTGGAAACACCATATATTTT
J: TRBJ1-2; D: TRBD1; V: TRBV10-2; size: NA; length: 14; CDR3: CASSEPGTGSGYTF; DNA: TGCGCCAGCAGTGAGCCAGGGACAGGGTCTGGCTACACCTTC
J: TRBJ1-4; D: NA; V: TRBV27; size: NA; length: 14; CDR3: CASSWEGNPAKLFF; DNA: TGTGCCAGCAGTTGGGAGGGCAATCCCGCGAAACTGTTTTTT
J: TRBJ1-5; D: NA; V: TRBV2; size: NA; length: 15; CDR3: CASREGESGNQPQHF; DNA: TGTGCCAGCAGGGAAGGGGAGAGCGGCAATCAGCCCCAGCATTTT
J: TRBJ1-5; D: NA; V: TRBV6-2/TRBV6-3; size: NA; length: 16; CDR3: CASSYSGLAKGQPQHF; DNA: TGTGCCAGCAGTTACTCGGGACTCGCTAAAGGACAGCCCCAGCATTTT
J: TRBJ1-3; D: NA; V: TRBV4-3; size: NA; length: 14; CDR3: CASSQDRVGNTIYF; DNA: TGCGCCAGCAGCCAAGATAGGGTGGGAAACACCATATATTTT
J: TRBJ2-3; D: TRBD2; V: TRBV4-3; size: NA; length: 19; CDR3: CASSQEVTTSGGITDTQYF; DNA: TGCGCCAGCAGCCAAGAGGTAACCACTAGCGGGGGGATCACAGATACGCAGTATTTT
J: TRBJ2-2; D: NA; V: TRBV7-8; size: NA; length: 14; CDR3: CASSLERAPGELFF; DNA: TGTGCCAGCAGCTTAGAACGGGCTCCCGGGGAGCTGTTTTTT
J: TRBJ1-2; D: NA; V: TRBV27; size: NA; length: 14; CDR3: CASSYRSGQYGYTF; DNA: TGTGCCAGCAGTTACAGGAGCGGGCAATATGGCTACACCTTC
J: TRBJ1-2; D: TRBD1; V: TRBV5-6; size: once; length: 13; CDR3: CASSLGQEGGYTF; DNA: TGTGCCAGCAGCTTAGGACAGGAAGGGGGCTACACCTTC
J: TRBJ2-1; D: NA; V: TRBV10-3; size: NA; length: 16; CDR3: CAISYLTRYSVNEQFF; DNA: TGTGCCATCAGCTATTTAACTAGATACTCTGTCAATGAGCAGTTCTTC
J: TRBJ2-1; D: NA; V: TRBV2; size: once; length: 13; CDR3: CASSRDGPNEQFF; DNA: TGTGCCAGCAGCCGGGACGGACCGAATGAGCAGTTCTTC
J: TRBJ1-2; D: TRBD1; V: TRBV6-5; size: NA; length: 13; CDR3: CASSLDRTYGYTF; DNA: TGTGCCAGCAGTCTGGACAGGACCTATGGCTACACCTTC
J: TRBJ2-3; D: NA; V: TRBV9; size: NA; length: 15; CDR3: CASSAGRRRADTQYF; DNA: TGTGCCAGCAGCGCAGGAAGGAGACGCGCAGATACGCAGTATTTT
J: TRBJ2-6; D: TRBD1; V: TRBV7-3; size: NA; length: 15; CDR3: CASSSDRAGANVLTF; DNA: TGTGCCAGCAGCTCGGACAGGGCTGGGGCCAACGTCCTGACTTTC
J: TRBJ2-1; D: TRBD2; V: TRBV29-1; size: NA; length: 15; CDR3: CSGGISGSSYNEQFF; DNA: TGCAGCGGGGGGATTAGCGGGAGCTCCTACAATGAGCAGTTCTTC
J: TRBJ1-1; D: NA; V: TRBV6-2/TRBV6-3; size: few; length: 14; CDR3: CASSYVERRTEAFF; DNA: TGTGCCAGCAGTTACGTTGAGAGGAGAACTGAAGCTTTCTTT
J: TRBJ1-1; D: NA; V: TRBV9; size: NA; length: 14; CDR3: CASSTGWGYTEAFF; DNA: TGTGCCAGCAGCACCGGTTGGGGGTACACTGAAGCTTTCTTT